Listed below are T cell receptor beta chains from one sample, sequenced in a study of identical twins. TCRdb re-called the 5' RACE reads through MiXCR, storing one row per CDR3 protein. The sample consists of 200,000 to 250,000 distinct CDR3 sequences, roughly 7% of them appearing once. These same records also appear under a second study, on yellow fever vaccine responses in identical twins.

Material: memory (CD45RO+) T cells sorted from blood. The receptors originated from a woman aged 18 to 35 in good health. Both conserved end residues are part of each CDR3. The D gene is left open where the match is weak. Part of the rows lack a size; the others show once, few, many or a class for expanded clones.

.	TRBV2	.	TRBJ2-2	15	CASSEEPTNTGELFF	TGTGCCAGCAGTGAAGAACCGACCAACACCGGGGAGCTGTTTTTT
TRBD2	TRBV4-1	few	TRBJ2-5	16	CASSQPGTSDQETQYF	TGCGCCAGCAGCCAGCCCGGGACTAGCGACCAAGAGACCCAGTACTTC
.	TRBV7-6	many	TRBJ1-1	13	CASSRQELGEAFF	TGTGCCAGCAGCAGACAGGAGCTGGGTGAAGCTTTCTTT
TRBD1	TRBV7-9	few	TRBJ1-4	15	CASSTDRDANEKLFF	TGTGCCAGCAGCACCGACAGGGACGCTAATGAAAAACTGTTTTTT
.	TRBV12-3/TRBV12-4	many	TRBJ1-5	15	CASSLEGLFNQPQHF	TGTGCCAGCAGCTTAGAAGGACTTTTCAATCAGCCCCAGCATTTT
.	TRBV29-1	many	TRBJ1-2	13	CSVGHEGSYGYTF	TGCAGCGTCGGACATGAGGGGTCCTATGGCTACACCTTC
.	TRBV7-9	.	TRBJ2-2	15	CASSSRDTNTGELFF	TGTGCCAGCAGCTCACGGGACACGAACACCGGGGAGCTGTTTTTT
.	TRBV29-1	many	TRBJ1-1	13	CSASLARNTEAFF	TGCAGCGCTAGTTTGGCGCGGAACACTGAAGCTTTCTTT
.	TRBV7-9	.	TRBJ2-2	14	CASSFGGETGELFF	TGTGCCAGCAGCTTCGGGGGAGAAACCGGGGAGCTGTTTTTT
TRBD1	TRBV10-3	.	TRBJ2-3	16	CAINPGQVSSTDTQYF	TGTGCCATCAACCCAGGACAGGTCTCTAGCACAGATACGCAGTATTTT
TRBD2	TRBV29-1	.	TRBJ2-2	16	CSVQKGGGVNTGELFF	TGCAGCGTCCAAAAGGGCGGGGGGGTCAACACCGGGGAGCTGTTTTTT
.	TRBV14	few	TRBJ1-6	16	CASSKMEYGYNSPLHF	TGTGCCAGCAGCAAAATGGAGTATGGCTATAATTCACCCCTCCACTTT
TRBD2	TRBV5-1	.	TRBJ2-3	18	CASSFRLADRLSTDTQYF	TGCGCCAGCAGCTTTAGACTAGCGGATCGACTAAGCACAGATACGCAGTATTTT
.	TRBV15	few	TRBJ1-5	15	CATSRDTTYGQPQHF	TGTGCCACCAGCAGAGATACCACCTATGGTCAGCCCCAGCATTTT
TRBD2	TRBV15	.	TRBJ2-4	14	CATSTETSGGLRYF	TGTGCCACCAGCACGGAGACTAGCGGGGGGCTCCGGTACTTC
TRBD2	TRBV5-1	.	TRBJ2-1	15	CASSSGTSARNEQFF	TGCGCCAGCAGCTCCGGGACTAGCGCTCGCAATGAGCAGTTCTTC
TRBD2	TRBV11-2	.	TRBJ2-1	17	CASSLDGRETPYNEQFF	TGTGCCAGCAGCTTAGATGGGCGGGAGACTCCTTACAATGAGCAGTTCTTC
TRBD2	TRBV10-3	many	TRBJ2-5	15	CAISATSGSGETQYF	TGTGCCATCAGCGCAACTAGCGGGAGTGGAGAGACCCAGTACTTC
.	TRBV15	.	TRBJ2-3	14	CATSRPGYTDTQYF	TGTGCCACCAGCCGCCCGGGGTACACAGATACGCAGTATTTT
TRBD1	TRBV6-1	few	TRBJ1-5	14	CARMGQGLGQPQHF	TGTGCCAGGATGGGACAGGGGTTGGGTCAGCCCCAGCATTTT
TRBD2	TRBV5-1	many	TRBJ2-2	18	CASSLARAGISDTGELFF	TGCGCCAGCAGCTTGGCGCGAGCGGGAATATCGGACACCGGGGAGCTGTTTTTT
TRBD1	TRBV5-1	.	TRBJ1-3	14	CASSNGDSGNTIYF	TGCGCCAGCAGTAATGGGGACAGCGGAAACACCATATATTTT
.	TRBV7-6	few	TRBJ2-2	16	CASSLLQGSNTGELFF	TGTGCCAGCAGCTTATTGCAGGGTTCGAACACCGGGGAGCTGTTTTTT
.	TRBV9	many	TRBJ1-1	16	CASSVGRGSANTEAFF	TGTGCCAGCAGCGTAGGAAGAGGGTCAGCGAACACTGAAGCTTTCTTT
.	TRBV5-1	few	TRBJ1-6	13	CASSSDSHSPLHF	TGCGCCAGCAGCTCTGATAGCCATTCACCCCTCCACTTT
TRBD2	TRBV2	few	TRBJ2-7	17	CASSEAVLGTSLNEQYF	TGTGCCAGCAGTGAAGCCGTGCTTGGGACTAGCCTAAACGAGCAGTACTTC
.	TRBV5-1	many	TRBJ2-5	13	CASSLFRAETQYF	TGCGCCAGCAGCTTGTTTCGTGCAGAGACCCAGTACTTC
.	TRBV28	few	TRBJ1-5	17	CASRGVAGSTSNQPQHF	TGTGCCAGCAGGGGGGTGGCAGGGTCTACCAGCAATCAGCCCCAGCATTTT
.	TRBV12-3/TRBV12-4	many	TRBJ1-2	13	CASSLNRVDGYTF	TGTGCCAGCAGTCTCAACAGGGTTGATGGCTACACCTTC
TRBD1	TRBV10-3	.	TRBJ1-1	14	CAIRRTGENTEAFF	TGTGCCATCAGGAGGACAGGGGAGAACACTGAAGCTTTCTTT
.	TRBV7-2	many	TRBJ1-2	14	CASSLQTGNYGYTF	TGTGCCAGCAGCTTACAGACTGGGAACTATGGCTACACCTTC
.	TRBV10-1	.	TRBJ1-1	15	CASSAGPREVTEAFF	TGCGCCAGCAGTGCCGGCCCCAGGGAGGTCACTGAAGCTTTCTTT
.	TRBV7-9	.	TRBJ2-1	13	CASSIRDYNEQFF	TGTGCCAGCAGCATCAGGGACTACAATGAGCAGTTCTTC
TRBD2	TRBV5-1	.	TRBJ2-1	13	CASSNTSGGVSFF	TGCGCCAGCAGCAACACTAGCGGGGGAGTCAGCTTCTTC
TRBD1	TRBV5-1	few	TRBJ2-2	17	CASSLEPTGGQAGELFF	TGCGCCAGCAGCTTAGAACCTACAGGGGGCCAGGCCGGGGAGCTGTTTTTT
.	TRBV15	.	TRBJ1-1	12	CATSREGRESFF	TGTGCCACCAGCAGAGAGGGCAGGGAGTCTTTCTTT
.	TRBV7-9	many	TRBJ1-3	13	CASSPSSGNTIYF	TGTGCCAGCAGCCCGTCCTCTGGAAACACCATATATTTT